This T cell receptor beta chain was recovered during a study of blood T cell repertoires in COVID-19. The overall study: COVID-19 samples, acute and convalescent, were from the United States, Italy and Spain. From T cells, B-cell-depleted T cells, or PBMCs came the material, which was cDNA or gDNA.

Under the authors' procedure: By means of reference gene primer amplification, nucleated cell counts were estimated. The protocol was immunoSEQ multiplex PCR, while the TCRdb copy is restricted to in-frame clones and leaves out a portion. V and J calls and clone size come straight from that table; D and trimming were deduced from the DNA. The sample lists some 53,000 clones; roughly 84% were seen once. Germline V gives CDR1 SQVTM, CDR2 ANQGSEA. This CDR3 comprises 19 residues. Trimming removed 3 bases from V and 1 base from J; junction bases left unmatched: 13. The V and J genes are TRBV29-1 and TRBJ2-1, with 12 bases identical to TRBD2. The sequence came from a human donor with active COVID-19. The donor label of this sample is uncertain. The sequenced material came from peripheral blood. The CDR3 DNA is TGCAGCGTTGAGGGGCTAGCGGGGGGGGCTTTTTTATCCTACAATGAGCAGTTCTTC. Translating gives CSVEGLAGGAFLSYNEQFF.